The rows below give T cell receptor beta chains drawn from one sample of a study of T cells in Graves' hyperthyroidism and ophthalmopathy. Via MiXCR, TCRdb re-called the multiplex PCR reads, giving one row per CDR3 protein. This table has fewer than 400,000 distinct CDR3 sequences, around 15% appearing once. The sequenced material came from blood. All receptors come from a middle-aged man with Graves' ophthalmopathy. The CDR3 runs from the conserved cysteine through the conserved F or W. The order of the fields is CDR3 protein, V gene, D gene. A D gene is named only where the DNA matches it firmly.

CAWRDRGTTEAFF,TRBV30,TRBD1
CASSPGRLSGANVLTF,TRBV6-1,.
CSALRTDGGNTIYF,TRBV29-1,.
CATSVGQLRSAYEQYF,TRBV15,.
CASSERRGRDQPQHF,TRBV2,TRBD1
CSARNSRSVAEQYF,TRBV20-1,.
CASSLRLAGGRPYEQYF,TRBV27,TRBD2
CASLGQLDHGYTF,TRBV2,TRBD1
CASRGDRGITGELFF,TRBV6-1,TRBD1
CASSVGVLGEEETQYF,TRBV9,.
CASSQERTTRNEQFF,TRBV3-1,.
CASNLQDADTQYF,TRBV7-8,.
CASSVDHRADTEAFF,TRBV9,.
CASSLGDRLSYNEQFF,TRBV5-1,.
CASSDGGRGNIQYF,TRBV10-1,TRBD2
CASSSSGTGTYEQYF,TRBV28,TRBD1
CASSARRQGGYGEQFF,TRBV7-8,TRBD1
CAISDAGTFTGEAFF,TRBV10-3,.
CAWSVLGSPLHF,TRBV30,.
CASSLAPGLAGEGETQYF,TRBV7-2,TRBD2
CASSLVASSYNEQFF,TRBV7-2,.
CSVMWTSGNSGLETQYF,TRBV29-1,TRBD2
CASSQTGGGEQFF,TRBV3-1,TRBD1
CASSLSLFADTQYF,TRBV5-6,.
CASSLVAGDYGYTF,TRBV7-2,.
CASSQDGVVSGETQYF,TRBV3-1,.
CASSSRGLVGEQFF,TRBV7-2,.
CASRGGIGSSYNEQFF,TRBV12-3/TRBV12-4,.
CASSFDRGIKPQHF,TRBV6-1,.
CASKVFAADTQYF,TRBV27,.
CASSRGQRNYGYTF,TRBV6-1,.
CASRETGGPGNEQFF,TRBV6-1,TRBD2
CSARDWASGRTDTQYF,TRBV20-1,TRBD2
CASSESGNRGETQYF,TRBV2,.
CASSIGQGRSGYTF,TRBV5-6,TRBD1
CASSQESSGNLGRGDTQYF,TRBV5-1,.
CASRGGTDTQYF,TRBV11-2,.
CASRAGLPTDTQYF,TRBV12-3/TRBV12-4,.
CASSPRQNYGYTF,TRBV12-3/TRBV12-4,.
CSVGLGTTNTEAFF,TRBV29-1,.
CASSWRLEAGELFF,TRBV10-1,.
CASSPSPTGTGANTEAFF,TRBV18,TRBD1
CASSTRTGLAGSLEQFF,TRBV19,TRBD2
CAWSTGNTIYF,TRBV30,.
CASSSTFLRSTDTQYF,TRBV5-5,.
CASSISRNQPQHF,TRBV19,.
CASSYLTGTGETQYF,TRBV6-6,TRBD1
CAWTSGRAPYEQYF,TRBV30,TRBD2
CASSEMGQGTYEQYF,TRBV6-1,TRBD1
CASSESDSAPETQYF,TRBV25-1,.
CSARGGVQETQYF,TRBV20-1,.